The TCR beta chain under discussion was sequenced for a study of blood T cells in healthy people across ages. Study-level results: With unsorted PBMCs, a conclusive comparison of naive versus antigen-experienced cells was not possible. It was held that diversity estimates obtained from one million T cells represented underestimates. It was the long-lived donors that had more naive CD4+ cells and higher diversity than aged donors.

Alongside a J-beta primer mix, a sample-barcoded 5' primer served in a second PCR lasting about 7 to 11 cycles. TCRdb called the 5' RACE reads again in MiXCR, with one record for every CDR3 protein. The sample has fewer than 700,000 distinct CDR3 sequences; around half are singletons. Germline CDR1 is MNHEY and CDR2 is SVGAGI. Between the trimmed V and J ends, which lost 8 bases and 1 base, there was a span of 15 bases. CDR3 length: 14 amino acids. As to this clonotype: The antigen remains unidentified.

The receptor was isolated from a man older than 75 in good health. Sequencing used blood. This sequence joins TRBV6-5 and TRBJ2-7; D assignment may be TRBD1 or TRBD2 (5 bases each). CDR3 nucleotides: TGTGCCAGCTGGATGCAGGGACCTTCCTACGAGCAGTACTTC. Translated, it gives CASWMQGPSYEQYF.